This T cell receptor (beta chain) emerged from a study of blood T cell repertoires in COVID-19. In the study's own analysis: For nucleated cells, counts were estimated from reference gene primer amplification. Sequencing used immunoSEQ multiplex PCR; TCRdb keeps in-frame clones, though not all of them. The V and J calls and the clone size are those of that table, but D and trimming were determined from the DNA. Of some 200,000 clones in the sample, 65% to 90% were seen once. Germline-derived CDR1 and CDR2 are MNHEY and SMNVEV (reference sequence). Trimming at V came to 6 bases and at J to 9 bases, leaving 15 bases not matched to a gene. This CDR3 is built from 15 residues. This clone was seen a few times.

This clonotype originated in a woman in her seventies with COVID-19, enrolled during active disease. The sequencing sample was made of peripheral blood. The J gene is TRBJ1-2, the V gene TRBV27, with 8 bases identical to TRBD1. As DNA, the CDR3 is TGTGCCAGCAGGGCCGACAGGGGCCGAACTATGCGCTACACCTTC. Amino acids: CASRADRGRTMRYTF.